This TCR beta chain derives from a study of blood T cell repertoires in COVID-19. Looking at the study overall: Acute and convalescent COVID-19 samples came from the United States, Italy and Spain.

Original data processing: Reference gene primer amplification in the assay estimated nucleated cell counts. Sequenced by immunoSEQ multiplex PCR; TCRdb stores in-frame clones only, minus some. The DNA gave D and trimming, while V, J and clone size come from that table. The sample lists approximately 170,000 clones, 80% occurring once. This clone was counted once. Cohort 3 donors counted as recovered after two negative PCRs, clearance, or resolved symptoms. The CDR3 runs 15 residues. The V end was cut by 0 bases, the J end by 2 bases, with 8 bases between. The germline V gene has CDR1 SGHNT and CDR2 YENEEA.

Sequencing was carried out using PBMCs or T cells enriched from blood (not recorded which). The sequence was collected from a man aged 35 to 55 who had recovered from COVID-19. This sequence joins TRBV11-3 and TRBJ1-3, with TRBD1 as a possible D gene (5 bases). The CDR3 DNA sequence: TGTGCCAGCAGCTTAGAAGGGGCTGCTGGAAACACCATATATTTT. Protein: CASSLEGAAGNTIYF.